Shown below are 17 T cell receptor beta chains from a single sample sequenced in a study of cytomegalovirus exposure and HLA in healthy donors. This PCR relied on a set of 60 Vbeta primers and 13 Jbeta primers. The method was immunoSEQ multiplex PCR; TCRdb's version includes in-frame clones alone and lacks a portion of them. In the table there are about 140,000 clones, 65% to 80% of which are singletons. Source material: PBMCs. These receptors all stem from a male donor in good health and CMV-seropositive.

In regard to this clone: The germline gene is not matched at one end of the junction; a read error may be the cause. The CDR3 bases are TGTTCCAGCAGCGAGGCAGCAAATCAGCCCCAGCATTTT. This codes for CSSSEAANQPQHF. J is TRBJ1-5 and V is TRBV7-9, with no clear D. The CDR3 length is 13 residues. The V gene's germline CDR1 is SEHNR and CDR2 FQNEAQ (reference sequence).

The rearrangement links TRBV27 to TRBJ2-7; D is ambiguous. Trimming stripped 4 bases from V and 3 bases from J, with 13 bases between. The CDR3 spans 14 residues. Looked up from germline, CDR1 is MNHEY and CDR2 is SMNVEV (reference sequence). The CDR3 DNA reads as TGTGCCAGCAGTTCCCTCACCACACGCTACGAGCAGTACTTC. Its translation: CASSSLTTRYEQYF.

V usage is TRBV2 and J usage is TRBJ2-3; possibly TRBD2 for D (6 bases). The CDR3 covers 13 residues. V gave up 8 bases and J gave up 2 bases, with 11 bases separating them. Per germline, CDR1 SNHLY and CDR2 FYNNEI. The CDR3 DNA follows: TGTGCCAGCCTAGCGAGACCCACAGATACGCAGTATTTT. Translation: CASLARPTDTQYF.

This clone appeared once. V usage is TRBV5-4 and J usage is TRBJ2-1; 7 bases fit TRBD2. CDR3 size: 15 residues. Looked up from germline, CDR1 is SGHNT and CDR2 is YYREEE (reference sequence). Trimming cost V 1 base and J 13 bases; bases outside gene matches: 14. Here the CDR3 reads CASSLRASAGDDQFF. The CDR3 coding sequence is TGTGCCAGCAGCTTGCGGGCATCCGCGGGGGACGATCAGTTCTTC.

Only a few counts were recorded for this clone. V is TRBV6-5 and J is TRBJ1-2; D not resolved. This CDR3 is 15 amino acids long. Germline V CDR1 and CDR2: MNHEY, SVGAGI. Deletions cut 0 bases from V and 2 bases from J, with 10 bases between. DNA of the CDR3: TGTGCCAGCAGTTACTCGAGCACAGCCAACTATGGCTACACCTTC. Its translation: CASSYSSTANYGYTF.

The chain couples TRBV19 to TRBJ2-7; tentative D call: TRBD2 (6 bases). This CDR3 has 13 amino acids. The V gene's germline CDR1 is LNHDA and CDR2 SQIVND (reference sequence). The V gene lost 6 bases and the J gene lost 5 bases, with 14 bases spanning the gap. CDR3 loop: CASSGSSGDEQYF. The CDR3 DNA sequence: TGTGCCAGTAGCGGGAGCAGTGGGGACGAGCAGTACTTC. Based on the CDR3 plus reference TRBV19 and TRBJ2-7, the full variable domain is DGGITQSPKYLFRKEGQNVTLSCEQNLNHDAMYWYRQDPGQGLRLIYYSQIVNDFQKGDIAEGYSVSREKKESFPLTVTSAQKNPTAFYLCASSGSSGDEQYFGPGTRLTVT.

This clone has just one count. This rearrangement joins TRBV2 to TRBJ1-2, with 10 bases aligning to TRBD1. J lost 7 bases, V lost 6 bases, and 5 bases had no gene match. Germline CDR1 is SNHLY and CDR2 is FYNNEI. This CDR3 has 13 amino acids. CDR3 region: CASRETGGTGYTF. CDR3 coding DNA: TGTGCCAGCAGGGAGACAGGGGGCACTGGCTACACCTTC.

The V call is TRBV9, the J call TRBJ2-3, with D perhaps matching TRBD1 (5 bases). Germline V gives CDR1 SGDLS, CDR2 YYNGEE. This CDR3 is 12 amino acids long. Trimming left V 7 bases short and J 0 bases short, with 6 bases between. CDR3 amino acids: CASQGSTDTQYF. The CDR3 DNA follows: TGTGCCAGCCAGGGTAGCACAGATACGCAGTATTTT.

This chain uses TRBV11-2 with TRBJ2-7; 12 positions match TRBD2. The junction had 6 bases not matched to a gene; V was cut back by 5 bases and J by 1 base. CDR3 length equals 16 residues. Per the germline V gene, CDR1 is SGHAT and CDR2 is FQNNGV. Written as DNA, the CDR3 is TGTGCCAGCAGCCGGACTAGCGGGATCTCTTCCTACGAGCAGTACTTC. This sequence encodes CASSRTSGISSYEQYF. Looking up the rest from reference TRBV11-2 and TRBJ2-7 gives the full variable domain: EAGVAQSPRYKIIEKRQSVAFWCNPISGHATLYWYQQILGQGPKLLIQFQNNGVVDDSQLPKDRFSAERLKGVDSTLKIQPAKLEDSAVYLCASSRTSGISSYEQYFGPGTRLTVT.

The genes are TRBV5-5 and TRBJ1-6; a weak D match, TRBD1 (6 bases). Germline lookup yields CDR1 SGHKS and CDR2 YYEKEE (reference sequence). The germline V and J ends were trimmed by 3 bases and 7 bases, with 20 bases remaining between them. This CDR3 is built from 17 residues. This chain's CDR3 is CASSSDLPRDKNSPLHF. CDR3 DNA: TGTGCCAGCAGCTCCGACTTGCCCAGGGACAAGAATTCACCCCTCCACTTT. The full variable domain, its missing parts supplied by reference TRBV5-5 and TRBJ1-6, is DAGVTQSPTHLIKTRGQQVTLRCSPISGHKSVSWYQQVLGQGPQFIFQYYEKEERGRGNFPDRFSARQFPNYSSELNVNALLLGDSALYLCASSSDLPRDKNSPLHFGNGTRLTVT.

This sequence joins TRBV5-1 and TRBJ2-3; 9 nucleotides agree with TRBD2. The CDR3 consists of 19 residues. Trimming cost V 0 bases and J 0 bases; bases outside gene matches: 11. The germline gives CDR1 SGHRS, CDR2 YFSETQ. This CDR3 is CASSLGGGGGAISTDTQYF. The CDR3 DNA reads as TGCGCCAGCAGCTTGGGTGGCGGCGGGGGGGCGATAAGCACAGATACGCAGTATTTT.

The V and J genes are TRBV11-3 and TRBJ1-5; possible D gene TRBD1, 6 bases. Germline V lookup: CDR1 SGHNT, CDR2 YENEEA. The CDR3 extends over 18 amino acids. V dropped 5 bases and J dropped 0 bases, with 20 bases sitting between them. The CDR3 region has the DNA TGTGCCAGCAGCACCTATCCGGGACAACTCGATAGCAATCAGCCCCAGCATTTT. Translating it yields CASSTYPGQLDSNQPQHF.

V is TRBV6-1 and J is TRBJ2-1; 10 bases are shared with TRBD2. Germline V CDR1 and CDR2: MNHNS, SASEGT. The ends lost 0 bases at V and 8 bases at J; junction bases unmatched: 10. This CDR3 has 17 residues. The DNA of the CDR3 is TGTGCCAGCAGTGAAGCGAAGCTAGCGGGAGTAAGCGATGAGCAGTTCTTC. Its translation: CASSEAKLAGVSDEQFF.

This clone occurred a few times. The V gene is TRBV12-5, the J gene TRBJ2-1, with D perhaps TRBD2 (7 bases). The CDR3 extends over 13 amino acids. CDR1 and CDR2 from the germline V gene are LGHNT and FRNRAP. V lost 8 bases and J 7 bases, leaving 15 bases between the germline ends. The CDR3, as DNA: TGTGCTAGTAGCCGGGGGGCGAGGAATGAGCAGTTCTTC. As protein: CASSRGARNEQFF.

This clone was detected only a few times. The gene calls are TRBV30 and TRBJ2-5, with 8 bases fitting TRBD1. The DNA matches TRBJ2-7 better at its end, which makes the J call doubtful. Germline lookup yields CDR1 GTSNPN and CDR2 SVGIG (reference sequence). This CDR3 region has 14 residues. The CDR3 DNA sequence: TGTGCCTGGAGTTCCGGGACAGGCGCCTACGAGCAGTACTTC. Encoded protein: CAWSSGTGAYEQYF.

V is TRBV4-1 and J is TRBJ2-3, with 12 bases aligning to TRBD1. Germline loops: CDR1 MGHRA, CDR2 YSYEKL. This CDR3 comprises 17 residues. Germline trimming cut 0 bases from V and 4 bases from J; bases unmatched to any gene: 5. The CDR3 coding sequence is TGCGCCAGCAGCCAAGATGGGACAGGGGGCAGGCCAGATACGCAGTATTTT. Translating gives CASSQDGTGGRPDTQYF.

This clone was detected only once. The gene calls are TRBV11-2 and TRBJ2-3, with TRBD2 matching 11 bases. Germline-derived CDR1 and CDR2 are SGHAT and FQNNGV. The CDR3 length is 15 residues. The trim removed 1 base at V and 5 bases at J, leaving 2 bases unmatched. The CDR3 DNA follows: TGTGCCAGCAGCTTAGGGGGACTAGCGGTAGATACGCAGTATTTT. Translated, it gives CASSLGGLAVDTQYF.